This T cell receptor (beta chain) originates from a study of identical twins. Study-wide points: With abundant cord blood beta clonotypes, insertions were fewer; memory repertoires showed no such pattern.

The CDR3 consists of 16 residues. After removal of 4 bases from V and 5 bases from J, the junction contained 8 bases not matched to a gene. The germline CDR1 and CDR2 sequences are ENHRY and SYGVKD. TCRdb itself ran the 5' RACE reads through MiXCR, one entry per CDR3 protein. The sample lists about 530,000 distinct CDR3 sequences; 15% were seen once. With regard to this clonotype: The antigen is unknown.

The sample was also reused in another study, on yellow fever vaccine responses in identical twins.

The material sequenced was CD4+ T cells sorted from blood. This receptor was identified in a woman aged 18 to 35 in good health. The chain has TRBV10-3 and TRBJ1-5, with 10 nucleotides matching TRBD1. The CDR3 here is CAISGNFGQGDQPQHF. CDR3 nucleotide sequence: TGTGCCATCAGTGGGAATTTCGGACAGGGGGATCAGCCCCAGCATTTT.